These T cell receptor beta chains were read from a single sample in a study of cytomegalovirus exposure and HLA in healthy donors. The method was immunoSEQ multiplex PCR; TCRdb's version includes in-frame clones alone and lacks a portion of them. This sample has 50,000 to 70,000 clones, with about 78% found just once. Sequenced sample: PBMCs. The origin of the receptors is a girl between 5 and 17 years old in good health and CMV-seropositive. Both conserved end residues are part of each CDR3. The order of the fields is V gene, J gene, clone size, D gene, CDR3 protein, CDR3 DNA. A D gene is named only where the DNA matches it firmly. Part of the rows lack a size; the others show once, few, many or a class for expanded clones.

TRBV7-9	TRBJ1-2	-	-	CASSSPLTGYGYTF	TGTGCCAGCAGCTCCCCCCTGACTGGGTATGGCTACACCTTC
TRBV5-8	TRBJ1-5	few	TRBD1	CASSRDRAHINQPQHF	TGTGCCAGCAGCCGCGACAGGGCCCATATCAATCAGCCCCAGCATTTT
TRBV7-6	TRBJ2-6	-	TRBD1	CASSLMAGGGANVLTF	TGTGCCAGCAGCTTAATGGCAGGGGGTGGGGCCAACGTCCTGACTTTC
TRBV28	TRBJ1-5	-	-	CASSPGGGGNQPQHF	TGTGCCAGCAGCCCGGGGGGGGGAGGCAATCAGCCCCAGCATTTT
TRBV2	TRBJ1-5	once	-	CASSVEGQPQHF	TGTGCCAGCAGTGTGGAGGGCCAGCCCCAGCATTTT
TRBV5-4	TRBJ2-3	-	TRBD1	CASSFGQVGTDTQYF	TGTGCCAGCAGCTTTGGACAGGTGGGGACAGATACGCAGTATTTT
TRBV28	TRBJ2-7	-	TRBD2	CASNRGGAYEQYF	TGTGCCAGCAATCGGGGGGGGGCCTACGAGCAGTACTTC
TRBV6-1	TRBJ1-5	-	-	CASSWGPGGQPQHF	TGTGCCAGCTCGTGGGGGCCAGGTGGTCAGCCCCAGCATTTT
TRBV2	TRBJ2-3	-	TRBD1	CASSLDRGRTDTQYF	TGTGCCAGCAGTTTGGACAGGGGGAGAACAGATACGCAGTATTTT
TRBV5-1	TRBJ2-5	-	TRBD2	CASSWGAGETQYF	TGCGCCAGCAGCTGGGGAGCGGGGGAGACCCAGTACTTC
TRBV4-1	TRBJ2-7	-	TRBD2	CASSQDRGGVKYF	TGCGCCAGCAGCCAAGATCGGGGGGGCGTTAAGTACTTC
TRBV4-2	TRBJ2-2	few	TRBD1	CASSQERGRGTGELFF	TGTGCCAGCAGCCAAGAAAGGGGGCGCGGTACCGGGGAGCTGTTTTTT
TRBV5-4	TRBJ2-5	-	TRBD2	CASSPGTSGARETQYF	TGTGCCAGCAGCCCCGGGACTAGCGGGGCTCGGGAGACCCAGTACTTC
TRBV7-8	TRBJ2-3	-	TRBD2	CASSVTSGRADTQYF	TGTGCCAGCAGCGTGACTAGCGGGAGGGCAGATACGCAGTATTTT
TRBV28	TRBJ1-2	-	-	CASSFQGYGYTF	TGTGCCAGCAGTTTTCAGGGATATGGCTACACCTTC
TRBV5-1	TRBJ2-7	-	TRBD1	CASSLQPGQSSYEQYF	TGCGCCAGCAGCCTTCAACCGGGACAGAGCTCCTACGAGCAGTACTTC
TRBV5-1	TRBJ1-1	-	TRBD1	CASSLQRQGEAFF	TGCGCCAGCAGCTTACAACGACAGGGCGAAGCTTTCTTT
TRBV11-2	TRBJ2-7	-	-	CASSLDSAYEQYF	TGTGCCAGCAGCTTGGACTCGGCCTACGAGCAGTACTTC
TRBV4-3	TRBJ2-1	-	TRBD1	CASSGPGQGVPHNEQFF	TGCGCCAGCAGCGGGCCGGGACAGGGGGTGCCGCACAATGAGCAGTTCTTC
TRBV5-1	TRBJ2-1	many	TRBD2	CASSPNGGASYNEQFF	TGCGCCAGCAGCCCGAACGGGGGGGCCTCCTACAATGAGCAGTTCTTC
TRBV6-6	TRBJ1-1	-	TRBD1	CASSSQGDTEAFF	TGTGCCAGCAGTTCACAGGGGGACACTGAAGCTTTCTTT
TRBV6-5	TRBJ1-4	-	-	CASSYRGTNEKLFF	TGTGCCAGCAGTTACAGGGGGACTAATGAAAAACTGTTTTTT
TRBV30	TRBJ2-7	-	-	CAGLKPGGESSYEQYF	TGTGCTGGGCTCAAACCGGGGGGCGAGAGCTCCTACGAGCAGTACTTC
TRBV27	TRBJ2-2	-	-	CASSLATFGGELFF	TGTGCCAGCAGTTTGGCAACCTTTGGCGGGGAGCTGTTTTTT